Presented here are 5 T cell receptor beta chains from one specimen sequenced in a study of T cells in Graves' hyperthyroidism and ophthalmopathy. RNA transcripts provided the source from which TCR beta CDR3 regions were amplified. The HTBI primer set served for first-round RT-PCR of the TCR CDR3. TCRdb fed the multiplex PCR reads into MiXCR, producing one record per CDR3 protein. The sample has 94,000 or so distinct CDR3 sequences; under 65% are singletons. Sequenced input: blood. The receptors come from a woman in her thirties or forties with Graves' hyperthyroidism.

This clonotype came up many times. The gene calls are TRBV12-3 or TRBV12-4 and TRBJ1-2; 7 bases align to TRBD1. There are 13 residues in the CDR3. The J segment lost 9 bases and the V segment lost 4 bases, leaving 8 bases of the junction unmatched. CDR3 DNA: TGTGCCAGCAGTTCCGGGACAGCAGAAAGCTACACCTTC. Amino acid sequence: CASSSGTAESYTF.

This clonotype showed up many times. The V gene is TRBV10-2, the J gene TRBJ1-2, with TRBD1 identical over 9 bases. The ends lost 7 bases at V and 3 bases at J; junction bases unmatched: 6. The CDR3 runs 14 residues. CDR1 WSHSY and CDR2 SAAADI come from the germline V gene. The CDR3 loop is CASKVGQGDYGYTF. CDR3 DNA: TGCGCCAGCAAGGTGGGACAGGGTGACTATGGCTACACCTTC.

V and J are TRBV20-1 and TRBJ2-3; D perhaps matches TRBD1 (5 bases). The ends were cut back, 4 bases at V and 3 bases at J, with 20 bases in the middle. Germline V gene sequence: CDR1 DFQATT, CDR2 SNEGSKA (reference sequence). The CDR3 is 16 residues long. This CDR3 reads CSATWGPNVNTDTQYF. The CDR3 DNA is TGCAGTGCTACCTGGGGCCCGAACGTTAATACAGATACGCAGTATTTT.

CDR3 DNA sequence: TGTGCCAGCAGCCGGGATGAGTCCTTCAGGGCTGAAGCTTTCTTT. This gives the protein CASSRDESFRAEAFF. The V gene is TRBV13, the J gene TRBJ1-1; D is perhaps TRBD1 (5 bases). The CDR3 totals 15 residues. The germline CDR1 and CDR2 sequences are PRHDT and FYEKMQ (reference sequence). The V and J ends lost 5 bases and 6 bases respectively, with 19 bases between them.

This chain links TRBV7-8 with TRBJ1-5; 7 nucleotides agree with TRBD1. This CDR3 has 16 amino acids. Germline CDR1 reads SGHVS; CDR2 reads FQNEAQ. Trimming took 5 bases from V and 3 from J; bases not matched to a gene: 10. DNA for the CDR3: TGTGCCAGCAGCCTGTCAGGGACAGCTACCAATCAGCCCCAGCATTTT. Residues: CASSLSGTATNQPQHF.